This TCR beta chain was identified in a study of blood T cell repertoires in COVID-19. Study context: Sources were T cells, B-cell-depleted T cells, or PBMCs; the material itself was cDNA or gDNA.

The assay was immunoSEQ multiplex PCR, and TCRdb's table has in-frame clones only and misses some. The table shows around 500,000 clones, with 75% to 90% occurring only once. The V gene end was trimmed by 3 bases and the J gene end by 9 bases; junction bases not matched to a gene: 7. The germline gives CDR1 MDHEN, CDR2 SYDVKM. CDR3 length equals 13 residues. The V and J genes are TRBV28 and TRBJ1-1; 7 bases are shared with TRBD1. The TCR sequence derives from a woman aged 60-75 years who had recovered from COVID-19. The sequencing sample was made of PBMCs or T cells enriched from blood (not recorded which). The CDR3, as DNA: TGTGCCAGCAGTTTTTGGGAGAGGGGGCAAGCTTTCTTT. Its protein is CASSFWERGQAFF.